What follows describes a single T cell receptor (beta chain). Each CDR3 protein is one row after TCRdb ran MiXCR on the RACE reads. This sample has under 100,000 distinct CDR3 sequences; 10% to 12% occur once, and the top ten carry 3.2%. The data were taken from a study of human T cells and chemical hapten exposure. Indicated time point: patch test 2, 6 weeks after DPC sensitization. Treatment indicated: therapeutic diphenylcyclopropenone sensitization with weekly scalp DPC. V lost 4 bases, J lost 3 bases, and 14 bases lay in between. Germline V gives CDR1 SGHNT, CDR2 YYREEE (reference sequence). The CDR3 extends over 14 amino acids.

The sequence came from a middle-aged woman with alopecia areata. Some clones in this sample may be carry-over from other donors' samples. This rearrangement joins TRBV5-4 to TRBJ2-7, with a tentative D call TRBD2 (6 bases). The source material was whole blood, sampled in connection with sensitization to the hapten diphenylcyclopropenone (DPC). CDR3 in DNA: TGTGCCAGCAGCCCCTGGGGGGTTCTCTACGAGCAGTACTTC. It encodes CASSPWGVLYEQYF.